The 20 T cell receptor beta chains in this list originate from one sample, sequenced in a study of T-cell memory formation after mild COVID-19. TCRdb re-analysed the 5' RACE reads in MiXCR, keeping a single row per CDR3 protein. The sample records just under 150,000 distinct CDR3 sequences, 15% to 20% being singletons. Source material: PBMCs or a T cell subset sorted from them (not recorded which). These TCRs come from an adult woman who had mild COVID-19 (a few samples of this study predate the infection). Cell type and time point are not known.

The chain uses TRBV6-6 and TRBJ2-7; 7 positions agree with TRBD2. CDR3 length equals 16 residues. Germline trimming cut 5 bases from V and 9 bases from J; bases unmatched to any gene: 19. Germline loops: CDR1 MNHNY, CDR2 SVGAGI (reference sequence). CDR3 residues: CASSIRGGKAVPPQYF. The CDR3 bases are TGTGCCAGCAGTATCCGGGGAGGGAAGGCGGTCCCCCCGCAGTACTTC.

This clonotype was counted only a few times. J is TRBJ2-1 and V is TRBV5-1; 8 positions match TRBD2. The germline gives CDR1 SGHRS, CDR2 YFSETQ. This CDR3 has 12 residues. V trimming: 2 bases; J trimming: 12 bases; junction bases outside the gene matches: 4. The CDR3 spells CASSFHREGQFF. In nucleotides, the CDR3 is TGCGCCAGCAGCTTCCACCGGGAGGGGCAGTTCTTC.

This clonotype has just a few counts. The rearrangement uses TRBV7-3 and TRBJ2-5; D is unclear. The CDR3 covers 14 residues. Trimming took off 2 bases at V and 5 bases at J, with 12 bases between the two ends. Germline assignment: CDR1 SGHTA and CDR2 FQGTGA. The CDR3 bases are TGTGCCAGCAGCTTATCGAGCACCGACGAGACCCAGTACTTC. Protein product: CASSLSSTDETQYF. Full variable domain (missing parts from reference TRBV7-3 and TRBJ2-5): GAGVSQTPSNKVTEKGKYVELRCDPISGHTALYWYRQSLGQGPEFLIYFQGTGAADDSGLPNDRFFAVRPEGSVSTLKIQRTERGDSAVYLCASSLSSTDETQYFGPGTRLLVL.

The chain recombines TRBV20-1 with TRBJ1-1; D gene ambiguous. The germline CDR1 and CDR2 sequences are DFQATT and SNEGSKA (reference sequence). V lost 5 bases, J lost 5 bases, and 15 bases lay in between. The CDR3 contains 13 residues. The CDR3 region is CSAGFVRGTEAFF. The DNA for the CDR3 is TGCAGTGCTGGATTCGTAAGAGGAACTGAAGCTTTCTTT.

V usage is TRBV6-5 and J usage is TRBJ2-2; D gene unclear. There are 12 residues in the CDR3. Trimming took off 6 bases at V and 7 bases at J, with 9 bases between the two ends. Germline CDR1 reads MNHEY; CDR2 reads SVGAGI. The CDR3: CASRRVRGELFF. CDR3 nucleotides: TGTGCCAGCAGGCGAGTACGCGGGGAGCTGTTTTTT.

This clonotype was picked up a small number of times. The rearrangement joins TRBV7-2 to TRBJ1-4; D is uncertain. Germline CDR1 reads SGHTA; CDR2 reads FQGNSA. Between the trimmed V and J ends, which lost 1 base and 3 bases, there was a span of 3 bases. This CDR3 contains 13 residues. The CDR3 sequence is CASSLVSNEKLFF. CDR3 bases: TGTGCCAGCAGCTTAGTATCTAATGAAAAACTGTTTTTT. The whole variable domain, filled in from reference TRBV7-2 and TRBJ1-4, reads GAGVSQSPSNKVTEKGKDVELRCDPISGHTALYWYRQSLGQGLEFLIYFQGNSAPDKSGLPSDRFSAERTGGSVSTLTIQRTQQEDSAVYLCASSLVSNEKLFFGSGTQLSVL.

This chain uses TRBV7-3 with TRBJ2-7; TRBD2 matches at 11 bases. V trimming: 6 bases; J trimming: 10 bases; junction bases outside the gene matches: 8. The CDR3 length is 13 residues. CDR1 and CDR2 (germline): SGHTA, FQGTGA. The CDR3 DNA sequence: TGTGCCAGCAGGCCCGGACTAGCGGGCCCCCAGTACTTC. Translation gives CASRPGLAGPQYF.

In this sample, this clonotype turned up a few times. This rearrangement joins TRBV3-1 to TRBJ1-5; no clear D gene. Per the germline V gene, CDR1 is LGHDT and CDR2 is YNNKEL (reference sequence). V lost 5 bases, J lost 0 bases, and 8 bases lay in between. This CDR3 has 14 residues. CDR3 DNA: TGTGCCAGCAGCAGAGTATATAGCAATCAGCCCCAGCATTTT. This codes for CASSRVYSNQPQHF.

The V call is TRBV12-3 or TRBV12-4, the J call TRBJ2-1; possibly TRBD2 for D (5 bases). This CDR3 is built from 13 residues. Trimming removed 8 bases from V and 5 bases from J, with 13 bases in between. CDR3 DNA sequence: TGTGCCAGCCAACCAAGCGGTGACAATGAGCAGTTCTTC. Residues: CASQPSGDNEQFF.

This chain uses TRBV5-1 with TRBJ2-7; TRBD1 matches 7 bases. CDR3 length equals 14 residues. Trimming took 0 bases from V and 4 from J; bases not matched to a gene: 4. Germline V gene sequence: CDR1 SGHRS, CDR2 YFSETQ. CDR3 protein: CASSLEGALYEQYF. CDR3 bases: TGCGCCAGCAGCTTGGAGGGGGCGTTATACGAGCAGTACTTC.

DNA for the CDR3: TGCGCCAGCAGCTTGGATGGGACCCAGCCCCAGCATTTT. Protein sequence: CASSLDGTQPQHF. The J gene is TRBJ1-5, the V gene TRBV5-1; TRBD1 is a possible D gene (5 bases). The V end lost 0 bases, the J end lost 7 bases, and 8 bases lay between the germline ends. The CDR3 loop spans 13 amino acids. CDR1 is SGHRS, CDR2 YFSETQ, per germline.

The chain employs TRBV27 and TRBJ1-6; tentatively, D is TRBD1 (5 bases). CDR3 length equals 19 residues. V was cut by 2 bases and J by 0 bases, with 17 bases left in between. Germline V gene lookup returns CDR1 MNHEY and CDR2 SMNVEV (reference sequence). The CDR3 sequence: CASSLGGPRFGSYNSPLHF. The DNA of the CDR3 is TGTGCCAGCAGTTTAGGGGGACCGCGTTTTGGCTCCTATAATTCACCCCTCCACTTT.

The rearrangement joins TRBV27 to TRBJ1-6; D perhaps matches TRBD1 (6 bases). The CDR3 totals 15 residues. From germline, CDR1 is MNHEY and CDR2 SMNVEV (reference sequence). Trimming took 5 bases from V and 7 from J, leaving 15 bases between them. CDR3 loop: CASSLQGRRNSPLHF. The CDR3 DNA reads as TGTGCCAGCAGTCTACAGGGACGAAGGAATTCACCCCTCCACTTT.

The chain carries TRBV6-2 or TRBV6-3 and TRBJ2-7, with 10 bases matching TRBD1. The CDR3 is 15 residues long. V lost 4 bases, J lost 3 bases, and 6 bases stayed unmatched. Germline assignment: CDR1 MNHEY and CDR2 SVGEGT. The CDR3 loop is CASSWGQGPLYEQYF. The CDR3 DNA reads as TGTGCCAGCAGTTGGGGACAGGGGCCTCTCTACGAGCAGTACTTC.

This sequence joins TRBV15 and TRBJ1-5; possible D gene TRBD1, 6 bases. The CDR3 loop spans 16 amino acids. The germline V and J ends were trimmed by 2 bases and 2 bases, with 13 bases remaining between them. CDR1 is LNHNV and CDR2 is YYDKDF in the germline V gene (reference sequence). The CDR3 sequence is CATSRTTGLGNQPQHF. DNA for the CDR3: TGTGCCACCAGCAGAACAACAGGGTTGGGCAATCAGCCCCAGCATTTT.

In its sample, this clonotype was seen a few times. The rearrangement links TRBV9 to TRBJ2-3; 8 nucleotides match TRBD1. V shed 0 bases and J 6 bases; nucleotides not matched to a gene: 6. CDR1 and CDR2 from the germline V gene are SGDLS and YYNGEE. CDR3 size: 15 residues. The DNA of the CDR3 is TGTGCCAGCAGCGTAGGCCAGGGGGCAAGGGATACGCAGTATTTT. Encoded protein: CASSVGQGARDTQYF.

With regard to this clonotype: At one end, the junction sequence differs from germline, possibly due to a read error. This chain uses TRBV20-1 with TRBJ1-2; no reliable D call. The CDR3 covers 10 residues. Germline CDR1 reads DFQATT; CDR2 reads SNEGSKA (reference sequence). The CDR3 DNA reads as TGCAGTGCTAGAGGCCCCTCCTGGAGCTTC. Translation gives CSARGPSWSF.

In this sample, this clonotype turned up a few times. This rearrangement joins TRBV20-1 to TRBJ2-7; 10 nucleotides align to TRBD2. Looked up from germline, CDR1 is DFQATT and CDR2 is SNEGSKA (reference sequence). The length of the CDR3 is 13 residues. V was pared by 2 bases and J by 7 bases, with 5 bases of the junction left unmatched. CDR3 coding DNA: TGCAGTGCTAGAACAGCGGGAGGGGGTGAGCAGTACTTC. It specifies CSARTAGGGEQYF.

The chain links TRBV30 to TRBJ2-3; D call uncertain. Trimming removed 0 bases from V and 0 bases from J, with 7 bases in between. The length of the CDR3 is 14 residues. The germline CDR1 and CDR2 sequences are GTSNPN and SVGIG (reference sequence). The CDR3 is CAWSVSRSTDTQYF. The CDR3 region has the DNA TGTGCCTGGAGTGTTAGTAGGAGCACAGATACGCAGTATTTT.

The chain couples TRBV24-1 to TRBJ2-2, with D uncertain. Deletions cut 4 bases from V and 6 bases from J, with 11 bases between. CDR3 length: 14 residues. CDR1 and CDR2 (germline): KGHDR, SFDVKD. The chain's CDR3 is CATSDPPPPGELFF. CDR3 DNA: TGTGCCACCAGTGACCCCCCCCCACCCGGGGAGCTGTTTTTT.